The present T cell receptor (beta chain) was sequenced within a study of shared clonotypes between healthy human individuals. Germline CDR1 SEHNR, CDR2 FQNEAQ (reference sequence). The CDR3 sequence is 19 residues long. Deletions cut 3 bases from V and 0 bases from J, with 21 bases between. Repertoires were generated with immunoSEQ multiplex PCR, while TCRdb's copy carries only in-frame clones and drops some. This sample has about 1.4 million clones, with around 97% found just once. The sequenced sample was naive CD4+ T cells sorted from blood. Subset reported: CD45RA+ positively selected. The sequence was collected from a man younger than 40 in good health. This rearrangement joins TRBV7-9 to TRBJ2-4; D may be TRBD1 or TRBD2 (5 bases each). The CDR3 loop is CASSFTWGGYGLAKNIQYF. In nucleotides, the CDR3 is TGTGCCAGCAGCTTCACTTGGGGCGGGTATGGCCTAGCCAAAAACATTCAGTACTTC.